Included here is one TCR beta chain sequence, with context. The antigen remains unidentified. The germline gives CDR1 SGHVS, CDR2 FQNEAQ. V lost 7 bases and J lost 1, with 13 bases in between. The CDR3 has 14 residues. The data originate from a study of cytomegalovirus exposure and HLA in healthy donors. Study results and caveats: Productive status was seen about 90% or about 30% of the time for most TCR beta V segments in an earlier analysis. A later look showed TCR association rates differing by HLA locus, highest for DRB1 and lowest for HLA-C.

Amplification used 60 Vbeta primers and 13 Jbeta primers. How the authors handled the data: A follow-up analysis tallied about 88 million unique TCR beta chains, roughly 10 million shared. TCRdb's table, derived via immunoSEQ multiplex PCR, lists solely in-frame clones and lacks some. V and J calls and clone size follow that table, whereas D and trimming were derived from the DNA. This repertoire shows over 110,000 clones, roughly 79% found once; its top ten account for under 10%. The gene calls are TRBV7-8 and TRBJ1-1; D is uncertain. The sequencing sample was made of PBMCs. The clonotype comes from a woman in her sixties in good health and CMV-seropositive. This chain's CDR3 is CASNHLQENTEAFF. The CDR3 coding sequence is TGTGCCAGCAACCATTTGCAGGAGAACACTGAAGCTTTCTTT. Filled out from reference TRBV7-8 and TRBJ1-1, the complete variable domain reads GAGVSQSPRYKVAKRGQDVALRCDPISGHVSLFWYQQALGQGPEFLTYFQNEAQLDKSGLPSDRFFAERPEGSVSTLKIQRTQQEDSAVYLCASNHLQENTEAFFGQGTRLTVV.